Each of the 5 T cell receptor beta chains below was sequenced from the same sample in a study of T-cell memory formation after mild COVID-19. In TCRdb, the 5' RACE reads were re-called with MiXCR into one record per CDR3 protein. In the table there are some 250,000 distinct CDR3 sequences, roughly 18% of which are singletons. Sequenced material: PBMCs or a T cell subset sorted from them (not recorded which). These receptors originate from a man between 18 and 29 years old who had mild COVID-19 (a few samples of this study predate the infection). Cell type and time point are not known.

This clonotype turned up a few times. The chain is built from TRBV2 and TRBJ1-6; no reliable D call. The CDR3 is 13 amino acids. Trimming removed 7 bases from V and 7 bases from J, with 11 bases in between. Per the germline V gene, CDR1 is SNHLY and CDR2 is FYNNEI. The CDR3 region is CASKAETNSPLHF. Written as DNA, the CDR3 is TGTGCCAGCAAGGCGGAGACCAATTCACCCCTCCACTTT.

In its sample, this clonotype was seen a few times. The CDR3: CASSAYRDAQGEQFF. CDR3 DNA sequence: TGTGCCAGCAGCGCGTACCGGGACGCTCAGGGTGAGCAGTTCTTC. J is TRBJ2-1 and V is TRBV7-8, with D perhaps given as TRBD1 or TRBD2 (5 bases each). Germline assignment: CDR1 SGHVS and CDR2 FQNEAQ. The CDR3 has 15 residues. V lost 5 bases and J lost 9, with 20 bases in between.

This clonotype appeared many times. This CDR3 reads CASSLVVTGELFF. As DNA, the CDR3 is TGTGCCAGCAGCTTAGTGGTCACCGGGGAGCTGTTTTTT. This chain joins TRBV11-2 and TRBJ2-2; no firm D call. CDR3 size: 13 residues. Trimming pared 1 base from V and 4 bases from J, leaving 4 bases between. The germline gives CDR1 SGHAT, CDR2 FQNNGV.

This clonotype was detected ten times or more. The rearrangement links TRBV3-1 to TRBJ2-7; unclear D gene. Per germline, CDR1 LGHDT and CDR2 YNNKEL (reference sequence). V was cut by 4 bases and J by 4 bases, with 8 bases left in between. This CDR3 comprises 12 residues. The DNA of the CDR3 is TGTGCCAGCAGCCTGTCAAGATACGAGCAGTACTTC. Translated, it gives CASSLSRYEQYF.

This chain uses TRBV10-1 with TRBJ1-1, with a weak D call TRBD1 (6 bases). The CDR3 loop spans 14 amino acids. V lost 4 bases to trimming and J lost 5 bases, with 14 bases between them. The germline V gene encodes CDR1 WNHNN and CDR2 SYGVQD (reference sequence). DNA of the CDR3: TGCGCCAGCAGTGGGAATCCTACAGGGACTGAAGCTTTCTTT. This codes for CASSGNPTGTEAFF.